These 5 T cell receptor beta chains came from one sample sequenced in a study of blood T cell repertoires in COVID-19. TCRdb's copy holds only in-frame clones and misses some; the assay was immunoSEQ multiplex PCR. The sample has 100,000 to 150,000 clones, around 82% seen once. What was sequenced was peripheral blood. Receptors were obtained from a man older than 75 with active or convalescent COVID-19.

This sequence joins TRBV7-2 and TRBJ1-6; 7 bases fit TRBD1. V was clipped by 8 bases and J by 7 bases; unmatched bases: 5. This CDR3 is built from 13 residues. Germline lookup yields CDR1 SGHTA and CDR2 FQGNSA. CDR3 region: CASAGQANSPLHF. The CDR3 DNA is TGTGCCAGCGCTGGACAGGCCAATTCACCCCTCCACTTT. The full variable domain, with the rest looked up from reference TRBV7-2 and TRBJ1-6, is GAGVSQSPSNKVTEKGKDVELRCDPISGHTALYWYRQSLGQGLEFLIYFQGNSAPDKSGLPSDRFSAERTGGSVSTLTIQRTQQEDSAVYLCASAGQANSPLHFGNGTRLTVT.

The rearrangement links TRBV7-3 to TRBJ1-2; the match to TRBD1 covers 7 bases. The CDR3 contains 13 residues. The V and J ends lost 2 bases and 4 bases, in that order; junction bases with no gene match: 1. The V gene's germline CDR1 is SGHTA and CDR2 FQGTGA. CDR3 coding DNA: TGTGCCAGCAGCTTACAGGGGGGCTATGGCTACACCTTC. As protein: CASSLQGGYGYTF.

The chain combines TRBV19 with TRBJ1-3, with 8 bases lining up with TRBD1. The CDR3 covers 15 residues. Germline lookup yields CDR1 LNHDA and CDR2 SQIVND (reference sequence). With V trimmed by 2 bases and J by 4 bases, 4 bases remained unmatched. The DNA for the CDR3 is TGTGCCAGTAGTATAAACAGGGGGTCGGGAAACACCATATATTTT. This encodes CASSINRGSGNTIYF. Full variable domain (outside the CDR3, taken from reference TRBV19 and TRBJ1-3): DGGITQSPKYLFRKEGQNVTLSCEQNLNHDAMYWYRQDPGQGLRLIYYSQIVNDFQKGDIAEGYSVSREKKESFPLTVTSAQKNPTAFYLCASSINRGSGNTIYFGEGSWLTVV.

This clone was picked up many times. The chain employs TRBV2 and TRBJ2-1; 14 bases agree with TRBD2. Looked up from germline, CDR1 is SNHLY and CDR2 is FYNNEI. Unmatched junction bases numbered 4, after V lost 10 bases and J lost 5 bases. The CDR3 loop spans 14 amino acids. The CDR3 is CAKQGLAGDNEQFF. The CDR3 bases are TGTGCCAAGCAGGGACTAGCGGGGGACAATGAGCAGTTCTTC.

V and J are TRBV5-4 and TRBJ1-5, with D unclear. From germline, CDR1 is SGHNT and CDR2 YYREEE (reference sequence). V was shortened by 4 bases and J by 0 bases, with 11 bases between the two germline ends. The CDR3 is 15 amino acids. CDR3 sequence: CASSLGGGSNQPQHF. CDR3 bases: TGTGCCAGCAGCCTAGGAGGCGGTAGCAATCAGCCCCAGCATTTT.